The clone carrying this T cell receptor beta chain appeared a few times. This record belongs to a study of blood T cell repertoires in COVID-19. Study details: Italy, Spain and the United States were the sources of the convalescent and acute COVID-19 samples.

Clones were read by immunoSEQ multiplex PCR, and TCRdb kept only the in-frame ones, dropping some. The sample consists of about 92,000 clones, roughly 80% of them appearing once. The CDR3 extends over 14 amino acids. Germline assignment: CDR1 MNHEY and CDR2 SVGAGI. Trimming removed 0 bases from V and 6 bases from J; junction bases left unmatched: 4. Sequencing used peripheral blood. This chain joins TRBV6-5 and TRBJ1-1; TRBD1 agrees at 7 bases. This TCR came from a woman aged 80 or over with active or convalescent COVID-19. The CDR3 nucleotides read TGTGCCAGCAGTTACTCGAACAGGGGCTCTGAAGCTTTCTTT. Amino acid sequence: CASSYSNRGSEAFF.